The 25 T cell receptor beta chains presented below share a single source sample, sequenced in a study of cytomegalovirus exposure and HLA in healthy donors (dated by TCRdb to 2016 to 2017). Library preparation was by the immunoSEQ multiplex PCR assay. For the multiplex PCR, a mixture combining 60 forward primers for TCR Vbeta segments and 13 reverse primers for TCR Jbeta segments was used. TCRdb carries this immuneACCESS record with in-frame sequences only. Its versions omit some clonotypes, under half of them owing to an unresolved V gene in the studies checked, with the rest unexplained. This sample's table carries around 150,000 clones. 2% to 3% of the sample belongs to the ten largest clones. The sample comprised PBMCs. These receptors were taken from a man aged 35-49 years in good health and CMV-seronegative.

This chain uses TRBV9 with TRBJ2-2; 11 positions match TRBD2. Germline trimming cut 4 bases from V and 5 bases from J; bases unmatched to any gene: 4. This CDR3 has 15 amino acids. Germline V gene sequence: CDR1 SGDLS, CDR2 YYNGEE. CDR3 sequence reads: CASSFSGGVTGELFF. The CDR3 nucleotides read TGTGCCAGCAGCTTTAGCGGGGGGGTTACCGGGGAGCTGTTTTTT.

V gene TRBV11-2 combines with J gene TRBJ1-3; D unresolved. The CDR3 totals 14 residues. Germline lookup yields CDR1 SGHAT and CDR2 FQNNGV. V lost 3 bases to trimming and J lost 2 bases, with 8 bases between them. The CDR3: CASSLGDPGNTIYF. CDR3 sequence (DNA): TGTGCCAGCAGCTTGGGCGACCCTGGAAACACCATATATTTT.

This chain links TRBV4-3 with TRBJ1-2, with D hard to call. Trimming pared 0 bases from V and 8 bases from J, leaving 13 bases between. The CDR3 spans 14 residues. Germline lookup yields CDR1 LGHNA and CDR2 YSLEER. CDR3 coding DNA: TGCGCCAGCAGCCAAGACCGGGCATCGGGGGGCTACACCTTC. As protein: CASSQDRASGGYTF.

The chain links TRBV5-1 to TRBJ2-4; no reliable D call. CDR3 length equals 14 residues. Trimming took 0 bases from V and 2 from J, leaving 6 bases between them. Germline V gene sequence: CDR1 SGHRS, CDR2 YFSETQ. The CDR3 reads CASSLDPTKNIQYF. CDR3 bases: TGCGCCAGCAGCTTGGATCCCACCAAAAACATTCAGTACTTC.

The rearrangement links TRBV9 to TRBJ2-1; D possibly corresponds to TRBD2 (6 bases). The germline V gene has CDR1 SGDLS and CDR2 YYNGEE. V lost 4 bases and J lost 9, with 17 bases in between. This CDR3 is 14 amino acids long. The CDR3 coding sequence is TGTGCCAGCAGCTCCTGGACCGTCGGGGGTGAGCAGTTCTTC. Translated: CASSSWTVGGEQFF.

The gene calls are TRBV5-1 and TRBJ2-3; tentatively, D is TRBD2 (6 bases). The germline V and J ends were trimmed by 4 bases and 1 base, with 16 bases remaining between them. Germline loops: CDR1 SGHRS, CDR2 YFSETQ. This CDR3 region has 16 residues. DNA for the CDR3: TGCGCCAGCAGCACTGGGGGGACGACTGGCACAGATACGCAGTATTTT. This translates into CASSTGGTTGTDTQYF.

This chain's CDR3 is CASSFTGNGQPQHF. The DNA of the CDR3 is TGTGCCAGCAGTTTTACAGGGAATGGTCAGCCCCAGCATTTT. The V and J genes are TRBV28 and TRBJ1-5, with D perhaps TRBD1 (6 bases). Deletions cut 3 bases from V and 6 bases from J, with 12 bases between. CDR3 length: 14 amino acids. Germline V gives CDR1 MDHEN, CDR2 SYDVKM.

This chain links TRBV4-2 with TRBJ1-2; 7 nucleotides agree with TRBD1. Looked up from germline, CDR1 is LGHNA and CDR2 is YNFKEQ. The CDR3 consists of 15 residues. V shed 0 bases, J shed 7 bases, and the junction held 8 bases outside the gene matches. Here the CDR3 DNA reads TGTGCCAGCAGCCAAGATCCGAAGGGGGCCATTGGCTACACCTTC. This codes for CASSQDPKGAIGYTF.

The chain has TRBV13 and TRBJ2-3; 7 bases match TRBD2. The CDR3 length is 16 residues. Germline CDR1 and CDR2: PRHDT and FYEKMQ (reference sequence). With 2 bases clipped from V and 2 bases from J, the junction kept 7 bases outside the gene matches. The CDR3 protein is CASSLRLALTTDTQYF. In nucleotides, the CDR3 is TGTGCCAGCAGCTTAAGACTAGCCCTTACCACAGATACGCAGTATTTT.

The J gene is TRBJ2-3, the V gene TRBV12-2; the table's D call TRBD2 went unverified against the DNA. TRBV12-2 is reported as a pseudogene. The length of the CDR3 is 15 residues. In DNA, the CDR3 is TGTGCAAGTCGCTTAGAGGGACTAGCCACAGATACGCAGTATTTT. Its translation: CASRLEGLATDTQYF.

This rearrangement joins TRBV19 to TRBJ2-1; no clear D. V was cut by 6 bases and J by 10 bases, with 10 bases left in between. CDR1 is LNHDA, CDR2 SQIVND, per germline (reference sequence). The CDR3 runs 11 residues. This CDR3 reads CASRVREEQFF. For the CDR3, the DNA is TGTGCCAGTAGGGTAAGAGAAGAGCAGTTCTTC.

J is TRBJ2-5 and V is TRBV7-8, with TRBD2 matching over 9 bases. The J call may not be correct, given that the DNA end is closer to TRBJ2-7. Germline CDR1 SGHVS, CDR2 FQNEAQ. The CDR3 spans 14 residues. The CDR3 loop is CASSLVLAGYEQYF. CDR3 coding DNA: TGTGCCAGCAGCTTAGTACTAGCGGGCTACGAGCAGTACTTC.

V usage is TRBV10-3 and J usage is TRBJ2-7; 12 bases are a match to TRBD1. V shed 5 bases and J 6 bases; nucleotides not matched to a gene: 8. Germline V CDR1 and CDR2: ENHRY, SYGVKD. CDR3 size: 15 residues. CDR3 coding DNA: TGTGCCATCAGTCTCTCGGGACAGGGGGCAGGCGAGCAGTACTTC. Protein product: CAISLSGQGAGEQYF.

The chain is built from TRBV5-6 and TRBJ2-5, with TRBD2 matching over 11 bases. The CDR3 totals 16 residues. Germline assignment: CDR1 SGHDT and CDR2 YYEEEE. V was clipped by 5 bases and J by 1 base; unmatched bases: 7. The CDR3 protein is CASRARLAGRQETQYF. In DNA form, the CDR3 reads TGTGCCAGCAGGGCTCGACTAGCGGGGCGCCAAGAGACCCAGTACTTC.

V and J are TRBV18 and TRBJ1-2; 9 bases fit TRBD1. V lost 1 base and J lost 8; bases outside the gene matches: 5. The CDR3 consists of 14 residues. The germline CDR1 and CDR2 sequences are KGHSH and LQKENI. CDR3 amino acids: CASSPRTGEDGYTF. CDR3 coding DNA: TGTGCCAGCTCACCACGGACAGGGGAGGACGGCTACACCTTC.

V usage is TRBV5-6 and J usage is TRBJ1-1, with a possible D match to TRBD1 (5 bases). The germline V gene encodes CDR1 SGHDT and CDR2 YYEEEE. The V gene lost 0 bases and the J gene lost 5 bases, with 17 bases spanning the gap. The CDR3 loop spans 16 amino acids. CDR3 region: CASSLGGRWGRTEAFF. CDR3 DNA: TGTGCCAGCAGCTTGGGGGGGAGGTGGGGTCGAACTGAAGCTTTCTTT.

CDR3 protein: CASSGGTGEGTEQYF. For the CDR3, the DNA is TGTGCCAGCAGCGGAGGGACAGGGGAAGGTACCGAGCAGTACTTC. The chain links TRBV11-3 to TRBJ2-7; TRBD1 matches 10 bases. J was trimmed by 6 bases and V by 5 bases; bases with no gene match: 10. Germline V gene lookup returns CDR1 SGHNT and CDR2 YENEEA. The CDR3 extends over 15 amino acids. Together with reference TRBV11-3 and TRBJ2-7, the CDR3 gives the full variable domain: EAGVVQSPRYKIIEKKQPVAFWCNPISGHNTLYWYLQNLGQGPELLIRYENEEAVDDSQLPKDRFSAERLKGVDSTLKIQPAELGDSAVYLCASSGGTGEGTEQYFGPGTRLTVT.

This chain connects TRBV14 to TRBJ2-6; a weak D match, TRBD1 (5 bases). The germline CDR1 and CDR2 sequences are SGHDN and FVKESK. CDR3 length: 15 amino acids. Trimming left V 3 bases short and J 2 bases short, with 8 bases between. The DNA for the CDR3 is TGTGCCAGCAGCCAGGCAGGGACTGGGGCCAACGTCCTGACTTTC. Amino acid sequence: CASSQAGTGANVLTF.

The chain joins TRBV12-5 to TRBJ1-6; no clear D. Germline-derived CDR1 and CDR2 are LGHNT and FRNRAP. The V end was cut by 3 bases, the J end by 5 bases, with 11 bases between. The CDR3 is made up of 15 amino acids. CDR3 residues: CASGLSRHNNSPLHF. CDR3 DNA sequence: TGTGCTAGTGGTTTAAGCAGGCACAATAATTCACCCCTCCACTTT.

The chain combines TRBV7-3 with TRBJ2-6, with a possible D match to TRBD2 (7 bases). This CDR3 spans 18 amino acids. The germline V gene encodes CDR1 SGHTA and CDR2 FQGTGA. Trimming took off 0 bases at V and 1 base at J, with 13 bases between the two ends. CDR3 sequence: CASSLTGGLASGANVLTF. The CDR3 DNA reads TGTGCCAGCAGCTTAACGGGGGGGCTAGCTTCTGGGGCCAACGTCCTGACTTTC.

The chain links TRBV29-1 to TRBJ1-2; TRBD1 aligns across 7 bases. The germline V gene encodes CDR1 SQVTM and CDR2 ANQGSEA. The V and J ends lost 4 bases and 0 bases, in that order; junction bases with no gene match: 11. The CDR3 contains 16 residues. The CDR3 sequence: CSVASDRRLSNYGYTF. In DNA, the CDR3 is TGCAGCGTTGCTTCGGACAGGAGACTATCTAACTATGGCTACACCTTC. The whole variable domain, filled in from reference TRBV29-1 and TRBJ1-2, reads SAVISQKPSRDICQRGTSLTIQCQVDSQVTMMFWYRQQPGQSLTLIATANQGSEATYESGFVIDKFPISRPNLTFSTLTVSNMSPEDSSIYLCSVASDRRLSNYGYTFGSGTRLTVV.

V and J are TRBV10-3 and TRBJ2-7; 10 bases line up with TRBD1. CDR3 size: 14 residues. Looked up from germline, CDR1 is ENHRY and CDR2 is SYGVKD. The V gene end was trimmed by 11 bases and the J gene end by 2 bases; junction bases not matched to a gene: 9. Here the CDR3 DNA reads TGTGCCTCGAGACAGGGGGCTGAAACCTACGAGCAGTACTTC. Translated: CASRQGAETYEQYF.

Note on this clone: An end of the junction does not agree with germline; a read error may underlie this. This rearrangement joins TRBV7-9 to TRBJ2-7; a possible D gene is TRBD1 (6 bases). Germline CDR1 SEHNR, CDR2 FQNEAQ (reference sequence). The CDR3 length is 13 residues. CDR3 bases: TGTGCCAGCAGCTTAGACTCTCCAGGGGACCGAGACTTC. Amino acids: CASSLDSPGDRDF.

J is TRBJ2-7 and V is TRBV25-1, with 8 bases lining up with TRBD1. Germline assignment: CDR1 MGHDK and CDR2 SYGVNS. The CDR3 runs to 14 residues. The V and J ends lost 2 bases and 11 bases, in that order; junction bases with no gene match: 11. The CDR3, as DNA: TGTGCCAGCAGTGAAGAGGGACAGGTCGTGAAGGAGTACTTC. This codes for CASSEEGQVVKEYF.

The J gene is TRBJ2-3, the V gene TRBV6-6, with TRBD2 as a possible D gene (5 bases). Germline CDR1 MNHNY, CDR2 SVGAGI (reference sequence). CDR3 length: 13 residues. The ends were cut back, 2 bases at V and 5 bases at J, with 8 bases in the middle. This chain's CDR3 is CASSYGEGDTQYF. CDR3 sequence (DNA): TGTGCCAGCAGTTACGGCGAGGGAGATACGCAGTATTTT.